These 31 T cell receptor beta chains share one sample of origin, sequenced in a study of cytomegalovirus exposure and HLA in healthy donors. The PCR was carried out with 60 Vbeta primers and 13 Jbeta primers. Measured with immunoSEQ multiplex PCR; TCRdb has only the in-frame clones, and not every one. Among around 110,000 clones listed, under 70% were seen once. Source material: PBMCs. Receptor source: a man under 40 in good health and CMV-seropositive.

The chain joins TRBV15 to TRBJ2-1; D might be TRBD2 (5 bases). Trimming stripped 1 base from V and 7 bases from J, with 17 bases between. CDR3 length: 16 amino acids. Germline CDR1 is LNHNV and CDR2 is YYDKDF (reference sequence). The CDR3 DNA sequence: TGTGCCACCAGCAGAGGAGAGCGGATACTCTCTAATGAGCAGTTCTTC. It is translated as CATSRGERILSNEQFF.

This clone was seen more than once but under ten times. V gene TRBV10-3 combines with J gene TRBJ2-7; 10 bases line up with TRBD2. The J segment lost 0 bases and the V segment lost 0 bases, leaving 5 bases of the junction unmatched. CDR3 length equals 17 residues. From germline, CDR1 is ENHRY and CDR2 SYGVKD. This CDR3 is CAISESLAGANSYEQYF. CDR3 coding DNA: TGTGCCATCAGTGAGTCGCTAGCGGGGGCTAACTCCTACGAGCAGTACTTC.

The J gene is TRBJ1-2, the V gene TRBV29-1; TRBD1 might be the D (6 bases). Germline-derived CDR1 and CDR2 are SQVTM and ANQGSEA. V lost 4 bases, J lost 4 bases, and 13 bases lay in between. This CDR3 spans 13 amino acids. This CDR3 reads CSVGGGAGYGYTF. As DNA, the CDR3 is TGCAGCGTTGGCGGGGGCGCGGGCTATGGCTACACCTTC. The full variable domain, with the rest looked up from reference TRBV29-1 and TRBJ1-2, is SAVISQKPSRDICQRGTSLTIQCQVDSQVTMMFWYRQQPGQSLTLIATANQGSEATYESGFVIDKFPISRPNLTFSTLTVSNMSPEDSSIYLCSVGGGAGYGYTFGSGTRLTVV.

The V call is TRBV7-9, the J call TRBJ1-1; D not certain. This CDR3 has 12 amino acids. The germline V and J ends were trimmed by 1 base and 7 bases, with 7 bases remaining between them. Germline lookup yields CDR1 SEHNR and CDR2 FQNEAQ (reference sequence). CDR3 sequence reads: CASSLGADEAFF. In nucleotides, the CDR3 is TGTGCCAGCAGCTTAGGAGCGGATGAAGCTTTCTTT.

This clone came up a few times. The CDR3 is CASSSDRGLHNEQFF. CDR3 DNA sequence: TGCGCCAGCAGTTCAGACAGGGGGCTCCACAATGAGCAGTTCTTC. This rearrangement joins TRBV5-1 to TRBJ2-1, with 10 positions matching TRBD1. V lost 5 bases to trimming and J lost 5 bases; unmatched junction nucleotides: 7. The CDR3 covers 15 residues. Germline CDR1 reads SGHRS; CDR2 reads YFSETQ.

The gene calls are TRBV19 and TRBJ1-2; a possible D gene is TRBD1 (5 bases). The CDR3 is 12 amino acids. Germline-derived CDR1 and CDR2 are LNHDA and SQIVND (reference sequence). V lost 10 bases and J 8 bases, leaving 17 bases between the germline ends. CDR3 sequence reads: CATTTGEGGYTF. The CDR3 nucleotides are TGTGCCACCACGACCGGGGAGGGGGGCTACACCTTC.

The sample holds a few counts of this clone. The chain employs TRBV6-1 and TRBJ1-1, with TRBD1 identical over 10 bases. Germline assignment: CDR1 MNHNS and CDR2 SASEGT. CDR3 length: 16 amino acids. The trim removed 3 bases at V and 5 bases at J, leaving 9 bases unmatched. The CDR3 DNA is TGTGCCAGCAGTGAGGGGGGACAGGGGTACTGGACTGAAGCTTTCTTT. Translating it yields CASSEGGQGYWTEAFF.

This chain uses TRBV15 with TRBJ1-5; maybe TRBD1 (6 bases). The CDR3 sequence is 16 residues long. V was clipped by 1 base and J by 3 bases, with 13 bases between them. Germline CDR1 reads LNHNV; CDR2 reads YYDKDF (reference sequence). The CDR3: CATSRGKTGINQPQHF. The CDR3 DNA is TGTGCCACCAGCAGAGGAAAGACAGGAATCAATCAGCCCCAGCATTTT. Complete variable domain (other parts from reference TRBV15 and TRBJ1-5): DAMVIQNPRYQVTQFGKPVTLSCSQTLNHNVMYWYQQKSSQAPKLLFHYYDKDFNNEADTPDNFQSRRPNTSFCFLDIRSPGLGDTAMYLCATSRGKTGINQPQHFGDGTRLSIL.

This clone occurred a few times. V gene TRBV11-3 combines with J gene TRBJ2-1; the D gene is possibly TRBD1 (6 bases). V gave up 5 bases and J gave up 8 bases, with 16 bases separating them. Germline assignment: CDR1 SGHNT and CDR2 YENEEA. The CDR3 sequence is 14 residues long. The DNA of the CDR3 is TGTGCCAGCAGCCACTACAGGGCAGGAGATGAGCAGTTCTTC. Amino acids: CASSHYRAGDEQFF.

The gene calls are TRBV28 and TRBJ1-2; maybe TRBD1 (6 bases). CDR1 and CDR2 from the germline V gene are MDHEN and SYDVKM. Trimming shortened V by 1 base and J by 4 bases, and 7 bases separated the two germline ends. There are 13 residues in the CDR3. The CDR3 spells CASSLLTGYGYTF. CDR3 coding DNA: TGTGCCAGCAGTTTATTGACAGGCTATGGCTACACCTTC.

The rearrangement joins TRBV5-1 to TRBJ2-7; perhaps TRBD1 as D (6 bases). Germline V gives CDR1 SGHRS, CDR2 YFSETQ. V lost 4 bases and J lost 4, with 15 bases in between. The CDR3 spans 14 residues. The CDR3 bases are TGCGCCAGCAGCCCCAGGGGTGGTGGGTACGAGCAGTACTTC. The encoded protein is CASSPRGGGYEQYF. Based on the CDR3 plus reference TRBV5-1 and TRBJ2-7, the full variable domain is KAGVTQTPRYLIKTRGQQVTLSCSPISGHRSVSWYQQTPGQGLQFLFEYFSETQRNKGNFPGRFSGRQFSNSRSEMNVSTLELGDSALYLCASSPRGGGYEQYFGPGTRLTVT.

A word on this clone: One end of the junction is discordant with germline, which a read error may explain. The chain couples TRBV4-1 to TRBJ1-4, with 9 bases lining up with TRBD1. There are 16 residues in the CDR3. CDR1 is MGHRA, CDR2 YSYEKL, per germline. The CDR3 protein is CASSQGQGPTNEKLFF. CDR3 bases: TGCGCCAGCAGCCAGGGACAGGGCCCAACAAATGAAAAACTGTTTTTT.

This clone showed up just a few times. J is TRBJ2-1 and V is TRBV11-3; TRBD2 matches 14 bases. J gave up 1 base and V 7 bases, and 9 bases lay outside the gene matches. The CDR3 runs to 18 residues. CDR1 is SGHNT, CDR2 YENEEA, per germline. CDR3 DNA: TGTGCCAGCACCCCGGGGACTAGCGGGAGAGAATCCTACAATGAGCAGTTCTTC. The encoded protein is CASTPGTSGRESYNEQFF.

The chain links TRBV11-2 to TRBJ1-1; 7 nucleotides line up with TRBD1. With V trimmed by 5 bases and J by 5 bases, 5 bases remained unmatched. The CDR3 covers 13 residues. The germline V gene encodes CDR1 SGHAT and CDR2 FQNNGV. The DNA of the CDR3 is TGTGCCAGCAGCATCGACAGGGAGACTGAAGCTTTCTTT. It encodes CASSIDRETEAFF.

The J gene is TRBJ1-2, the V gene TRBV7-3, with 8 bases fitting TRBD1. CDR1 and CDR2 from the germline V gene are SGHTA and FQGTGA. This CDR3 has 13 amino acids. Trimming removed 6 bases from V and 8 bases from J; junction bases left unmatched: 8. The CDR3 DNA reads as TGTGCCAGCAGTCTGGACAGGGCTAGCGGCTACACCTTC. Translation: CASSLDRASGYTF.

The V call is TRBV29-1, the J call TRBJ1-1; D gene uncertain. The germline V gene encodes CDR1 SQVTM and CDR2 ANQGSEA. V was clipped by 4 bases and J by 6 bases, with 6 bases between them. CDR3 length: 10 amino acids. CDR3 sequence: CSVGLSEAFF. The CDR3 DNA reads as TGCAGCGTTGGACTGTCTGAAGCTTTCTTT. Combining the CDR3 with reference TRBV29-1 and TRBJ1-1 gives the whole variable domain SAVISQKPSRDICQRGTSLTIQCQVDSQVTMMFWYRQQPGQSLTLIATANQGSEATYESGFVIDKFPISRPNLTFSTLTVSNMSPEDSSIYLCSVGLSEAFFGQGTRLTVV.

The J gene is TRBJ1-2, the V gene TRBV11-2; D remains unclear. V lost 2 bases, J lost 13 bases, and 14 bases lay in between. Looked up from germline, CDR1 is SGHAT and CDR2 is FQNNGV. CDR3 length: 12 residues. CDR3 in DNA: TGTGCCAGCAGCTTAAGGGAGGCCGCCAGCACCTTC. Translated: CASSLREAASTF.

The chain links TRBV6-5 to TRBJ1-2; 7 bases align to TRBD1. CDR1 is MNHEY and CDR2 is SVGAGI in the germline V gene. The CDR3 is made up of 13 amino acids. V was pared by 7 bases and J by 8 bases, with 10 bases of the junction left unmatched. The DNA for the CDR3 is TGTGCCAGCACCTTCCGGACAGGAGTGGGCTACACCTTC. This encodes CASTFRTGVGYTF.

This sequence joins TRBV30 and TRBJ2-5; TRBD2 matches 7 bases. With V trimmed by 4 bases and J by 3 bases, 17 bases remained unmatched. The CDR3 spans 17 residues. Germline values: CDR1 GTSNPN, CDR2 SVGIG (reference sequence). The CDR3 sequence is CAWTGLGGNLLKETQYF. The CDR3 coding sequence is TGTGCCTGGACGGGCCTCGGGGGGAACCTCCTAAAAGAGACCCAGTACTTC.

The chain carries TRBV19 and TRBJ1-2; D is possibly TRBD1 (6 bases). The CDR3 runs 14 residues. CDR1 LNHDA and CDR2 SQIVND come from the germline V gene (reference sequence). The V gene lost 4 bases and the J gene lost 3 bases, with 12 bases spanning the gap. For the CDR3, the DNA is TGTGCCAGTAGTACTCGGGGGGCGGACTATGGCTACACCTTC. Translation: CASSTRGADYGYTF.

This clone came up once. V is TRBV7-6 and J is TRBJ2-3, with 13 positions matching TRBD2. CDR3 length equals 17 residues. Trimming removed 4 bases from V and 0 bases from J; junction bases left unmatched: 4. The V gene's germline CDR1 is SGHVS and CDR2 FNYEAQ. DNA for the CDR3: TGTGCCAGCAGCTCGGGACTAGCGGGGATTAGCACAGATACGCAGTATTTT. Encoded protein: CASSSGLAGISTDTQYF.

This clone was counted a few times. The V call is TRBV11-2, the J call TRBJ2-3, with TRBD2 matching 10 bases. Germline V gene sequence: CDR1 SGHAT, CDR2 FQNNGV. There are 18 residues in the CDR3. The J segment lost 0 bases and the V segment lost 3 bases, leaving 9 bases of the junction unmatched. The CDR3 DNA reads as TGTGCCAGCAGCTTGAGGCTAGCGGGAGACGGGAGCACAGATACGCAGTATTTT. This codes for CASSLRLAGDGSTDTQYF.

The chain joins TRBV1 to TRBJ2-7; TRBD1 is taken as the D call from the table, unchecked against the DNA. TRBV1 is a known pseudogene. This CDR3 comprises 15 residues. For the CDR3, the DNA is TGCACCAGCAGCCAAGATGGGACAGGGGGCTACGAGCAGTACTTC. Translating gives CTSSQDGTGGYEQYF.

The chain joins TRBV5-1 to TRBJ2-6, with 7 bases matching TRBD1. V shed 0 bases, J shed 0 bases, and the junction held 6 bases outside the gene matches. The V gene's germline CDR1 is SGHRS and CDR2 YFSETQ. This CDR3 is built from 18 residues. CDR3 region: CASSLAWDRFSGANVLTF. As DNA, the CDR3 is TGCGCCAGCAGCTTGGCCTGGGACAGATTCTCTGGGGCCAACGTCCTGACTTTC.

Comments on this clone: Germline is not matched at one junction end, which may reflect a read error. Other DNA sequences in this specimen translate into the identical CDR3. CDR3 coding DNA: TGTGCCAGCAGCTTAGGGGCTTTCTATTCCCCCCTCCACTTT. It specifies CASSLGAFYSPLHF. V is TRBV7-3 and J is TRBJ1-6; possibly TRBD1 for D (5 bases). The CDR3 is 14 residues long. Germline values: CDR1 SGHTA, CDR2 FQGTGA.

This clone was seen a handful of times. Germline is not matched at one junction end, which may reflect a read error. The chain combines TRBV7-3 with TRBJ1-2, with 8 bases that match TRBD1. This CDR3 has 13 residues. The germline CDR1 and CDR2 sequences are SGHTA and FQGTGA. Written as DNA, the CDR3 is TGTGCCAGCAGCCTTGGCGGGACAGGTCTCCCCCTTTTC. Translated: CASSLGGTGLPLF.

The chain combines TRBV30 with TRBJ1-5, with 10 bases identical to TRBD1. The J segment lost 1 base and the V segment lost 2 bases, leaving 2 bases of the junction unmatched. Germline values: CDR1 GTSNPN, CDR2 SVGIG (reference sequence). The CDR3 has 15 residues. This CDR3 reads CAWSRDRGSNQPQHF. The DNA for the CDR3 is TGTGCCTGGAGTCGGGACAGGGGAAGCAATCAGCCCCAGCATTTT.

This clone was counted a single time. CDR3 sequence reads: CASSGLPGITDTQYF. CDR3 DNA: TGTGCCAGCAGCGGATTGCCGGGGATCACAGATACGCAGTATTTT. V usage is TRBV5-4 and J usage is TRBJ2-3; D perhaps matches TRBD2 (5 bases). Germline V CDR1 and CDR2: SGHNT, YYREEE (reference sequence). The CDR3 loop spans 15 amino acids. With 4 bases removed from V and 2 bases from J, the gap between germline ends came to 14 bases. Full variable domain (outside the CDR3, taken from reference TRBV5-4 and TRBJ2-3): ETGVTQSPTHLIKTRGQQVTLRCSSQSGHNTVSWYQQALGQGPQFIFQYYREEENGRGNFPPRFSGLQFPNYSSELNVNALELDDSALYLCASSGLPGITDTQYFGPGTRLTVL.

The CDR3 is CASSVEGTNTDTQYF. The CDR3 DNA reads TGTGCCAGCAGCGTAGAGGGGACTAACACAGATACGCAGTATTTT. The chain is built from TRBV9 and TRBJ2-3; 7 bases are shared with TRBD2. The V segment lost 0 bases and the J segment 2 bases; nucleotides outside the gene matches: 3. This CDR3 spans 15 amino acids. From germline, CDR1 is SGDLS and CDR2 YYNGEE.

This clone has only one observation. The chain links TRBV5-6 to TRBJ2-5, with TRBD1 matching over 9 bases. The DNA end is a closer match to TRBJ2-7, so the J assignment may be wrong. In germline, CDR1 is SGHDT, CDR2 YYEEEE. This CDR3 is built from 13 residues. CDR3 in amino acids: CASSSGTGYEQYF. For the CDR3, the DNA is TGTGCCAGCAGCTCAGGGACAGGGTACGAGCAGTACTTC.

This clone was detected only a few times. The V gene is TRBV7-8, the J gene TRBJ2-2; D ambiguous. Trimming stripped 3 bases from V and 0 bases from J, with 8 bases between. The CDR3 has 15 residues. CDR1 and CDR2 (germline): SGHVS, FQNEAQ. This CDR3 is CASSFTQANTGELFF. The CDR3 bases are TGTGCCAGCAGCTTTACTCAAGCGAACACCGGGGAGCTGTTTTTT.